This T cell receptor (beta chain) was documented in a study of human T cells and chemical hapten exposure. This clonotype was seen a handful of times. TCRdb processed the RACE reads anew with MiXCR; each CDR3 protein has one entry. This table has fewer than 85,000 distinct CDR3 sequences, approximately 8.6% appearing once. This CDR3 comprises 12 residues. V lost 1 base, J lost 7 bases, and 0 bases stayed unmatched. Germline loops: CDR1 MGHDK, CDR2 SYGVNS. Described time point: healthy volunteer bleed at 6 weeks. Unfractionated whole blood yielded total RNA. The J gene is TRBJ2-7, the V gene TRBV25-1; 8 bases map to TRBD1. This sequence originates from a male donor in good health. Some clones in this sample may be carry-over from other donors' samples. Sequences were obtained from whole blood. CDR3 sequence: CASSEWTGEQYF. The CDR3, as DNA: TGTGCCAGCAGTGAATGGACAGGGGAGCAGTACTTC.